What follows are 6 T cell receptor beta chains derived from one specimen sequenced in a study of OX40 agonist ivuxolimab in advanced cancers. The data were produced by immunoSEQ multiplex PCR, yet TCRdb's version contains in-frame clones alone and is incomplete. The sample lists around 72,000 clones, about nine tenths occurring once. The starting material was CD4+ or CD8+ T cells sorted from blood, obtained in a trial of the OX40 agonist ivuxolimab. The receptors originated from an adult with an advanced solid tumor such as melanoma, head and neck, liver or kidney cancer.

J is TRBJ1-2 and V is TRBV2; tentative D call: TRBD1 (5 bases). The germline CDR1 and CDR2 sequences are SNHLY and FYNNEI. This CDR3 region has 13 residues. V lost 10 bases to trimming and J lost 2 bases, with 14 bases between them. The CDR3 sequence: CATLSSGNYGYTF. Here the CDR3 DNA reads TGTGCCACCCTTTCCTCAGGGAACTATGGCTACACCTTC.

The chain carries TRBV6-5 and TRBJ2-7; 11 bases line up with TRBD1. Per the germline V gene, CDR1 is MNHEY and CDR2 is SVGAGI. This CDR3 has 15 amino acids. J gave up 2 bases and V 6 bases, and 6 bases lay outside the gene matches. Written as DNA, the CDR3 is TGTGCCAGCAGCCGGGACAGGGGGTTCGCCTACGAGCAGTACTTC. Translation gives CASSRDRGFAYEQYF.

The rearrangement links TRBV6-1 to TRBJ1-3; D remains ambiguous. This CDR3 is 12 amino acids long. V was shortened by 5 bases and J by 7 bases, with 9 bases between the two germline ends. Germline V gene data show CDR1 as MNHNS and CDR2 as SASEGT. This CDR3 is CASSRHPNTIYF. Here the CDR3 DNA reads TGTGCCAGCAGTCGACATCCCAACACCATATATTTT.

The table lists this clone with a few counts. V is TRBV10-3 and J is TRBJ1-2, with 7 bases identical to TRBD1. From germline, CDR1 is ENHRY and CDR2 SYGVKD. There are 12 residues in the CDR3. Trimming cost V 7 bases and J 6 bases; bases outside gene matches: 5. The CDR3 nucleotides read TGTGCCATCACCAGCACAGGGGATGGCTACACCTTC. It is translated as CAITSTGDGYTF.

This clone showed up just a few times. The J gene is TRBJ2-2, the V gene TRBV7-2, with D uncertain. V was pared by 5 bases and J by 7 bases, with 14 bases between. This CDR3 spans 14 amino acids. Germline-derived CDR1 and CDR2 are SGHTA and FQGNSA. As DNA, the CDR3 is TGTGCCAGCAGCCCGGGCCCGGCCGACGGGGAGCTGTTTTTT. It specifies CASSPGPADGELFF.

DNA of the CDR3: TGCGCCAGCAGCCAGGACGGGTTGGGAAACACCATATATTTT. It specifies CASSQDGLGNTIYF. V and J are TRBV5-1 and TRBJ1-3, with unresolved D. Trimming stripped 4 bases from V and 4 bases from J, with 12 bases between. CDR1 and CDR2 (germline): SGHRS, YFSETQ. The CDR3 is made up of 14 amino acids.